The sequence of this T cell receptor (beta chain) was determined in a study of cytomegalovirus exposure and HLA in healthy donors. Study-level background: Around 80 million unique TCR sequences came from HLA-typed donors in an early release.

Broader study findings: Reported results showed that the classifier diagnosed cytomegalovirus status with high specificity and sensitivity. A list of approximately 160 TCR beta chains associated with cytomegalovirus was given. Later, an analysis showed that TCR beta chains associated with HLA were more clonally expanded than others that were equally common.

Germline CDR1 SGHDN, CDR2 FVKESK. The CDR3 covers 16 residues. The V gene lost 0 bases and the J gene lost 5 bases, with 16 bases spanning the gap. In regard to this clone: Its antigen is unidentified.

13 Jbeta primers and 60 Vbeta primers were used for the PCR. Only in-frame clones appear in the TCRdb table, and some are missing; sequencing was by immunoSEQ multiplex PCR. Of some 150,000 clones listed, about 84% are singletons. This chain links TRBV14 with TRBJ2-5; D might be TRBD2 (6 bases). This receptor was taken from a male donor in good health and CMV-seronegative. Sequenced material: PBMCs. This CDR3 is CASSQDRVRAGETQYF. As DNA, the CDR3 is TGTGCCAGCAGCCAAGATCGAGTGAGGGCGGGGGAGACCCAGTACTTC. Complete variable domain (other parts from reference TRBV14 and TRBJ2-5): EAGVTQFPSHSVIEKGQTVTLRCDPISGHDNLYWYRRVMGKEIKFLLHFVKESKQDESGMPNNRFLAERTGGTYSTLKVQPAELEDSGVYFCASSQDRVRAGETQYFGPGTRLLVL.